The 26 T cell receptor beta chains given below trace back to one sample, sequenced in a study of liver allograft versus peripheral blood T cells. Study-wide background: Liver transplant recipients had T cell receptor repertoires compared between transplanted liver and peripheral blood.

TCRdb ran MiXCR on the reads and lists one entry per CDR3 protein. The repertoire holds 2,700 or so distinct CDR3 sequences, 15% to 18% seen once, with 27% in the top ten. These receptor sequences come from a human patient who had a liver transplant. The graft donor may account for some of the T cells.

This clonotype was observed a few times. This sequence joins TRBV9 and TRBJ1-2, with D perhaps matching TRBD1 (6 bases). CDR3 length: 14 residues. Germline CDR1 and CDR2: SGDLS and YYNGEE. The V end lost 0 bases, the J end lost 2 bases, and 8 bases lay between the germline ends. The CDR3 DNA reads TGTGCCAGCAGCGTAGCAGGGGCCAACTATGGCTACACCTTC. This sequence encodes CASSVAGANYGYTF.

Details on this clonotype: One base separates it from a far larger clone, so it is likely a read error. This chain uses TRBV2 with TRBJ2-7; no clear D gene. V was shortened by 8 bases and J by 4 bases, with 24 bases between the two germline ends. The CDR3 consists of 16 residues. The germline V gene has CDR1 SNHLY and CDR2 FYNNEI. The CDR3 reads CASGATSKSLPYEQYF. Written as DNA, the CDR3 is TGTGCCAGCGGCGCGACCTCCAAATCCTTACCTTACGAGCAGTACTTC.

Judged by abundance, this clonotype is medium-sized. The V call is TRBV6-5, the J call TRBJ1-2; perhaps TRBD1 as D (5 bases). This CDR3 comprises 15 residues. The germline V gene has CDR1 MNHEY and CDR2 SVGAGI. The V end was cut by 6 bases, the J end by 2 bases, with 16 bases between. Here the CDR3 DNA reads TGTGCCAGCAGCCAAGCGGACAAGCCCAACTATGGCTACACCTTC. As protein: CASSQADKPNYGYTF.

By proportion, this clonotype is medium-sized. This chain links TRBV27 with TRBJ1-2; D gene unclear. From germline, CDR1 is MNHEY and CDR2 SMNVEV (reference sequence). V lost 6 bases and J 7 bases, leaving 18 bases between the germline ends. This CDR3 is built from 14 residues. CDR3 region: CASSFTGRAGGYTF. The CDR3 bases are TGTGCCAGCAGCTTCACCGGGAGGGCGGGTGGCTACACCTTC.

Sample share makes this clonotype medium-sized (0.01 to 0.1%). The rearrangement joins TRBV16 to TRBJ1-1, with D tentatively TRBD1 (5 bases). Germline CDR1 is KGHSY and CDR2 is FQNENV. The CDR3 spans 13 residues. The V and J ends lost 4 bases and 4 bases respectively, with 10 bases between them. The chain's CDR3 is CASSPGGGTEAFF. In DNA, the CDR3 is TGTGCCAGCAGCCCCGGGGGGGGCACTGAAGCTTTCTTT.

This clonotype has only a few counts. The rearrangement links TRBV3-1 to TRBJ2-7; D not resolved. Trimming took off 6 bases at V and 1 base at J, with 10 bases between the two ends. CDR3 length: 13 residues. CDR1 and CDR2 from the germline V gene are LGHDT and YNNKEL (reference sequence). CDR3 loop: CASRETNSYEQYF. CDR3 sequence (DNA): TGTGCCAGCAGAGAGACAAATTCCTACGAGCAGTACTTC.

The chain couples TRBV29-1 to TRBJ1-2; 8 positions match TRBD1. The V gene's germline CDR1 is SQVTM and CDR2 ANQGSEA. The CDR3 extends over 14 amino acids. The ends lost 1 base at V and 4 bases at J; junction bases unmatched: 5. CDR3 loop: CSVEGVGTGYGYTF. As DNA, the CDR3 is TGCAGCGTTGAAGGGGTGGGGACAGGCTATGGCTACACCTTC.

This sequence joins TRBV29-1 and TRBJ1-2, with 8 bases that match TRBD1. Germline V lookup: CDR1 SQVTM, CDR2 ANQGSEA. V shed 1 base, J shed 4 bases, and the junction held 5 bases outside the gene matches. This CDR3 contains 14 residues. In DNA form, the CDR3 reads TGCAGCGTTGAAGTAGTCGGGACAGGCTATGGCTACACCTTC. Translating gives CSVEVVGTGYGYTF.

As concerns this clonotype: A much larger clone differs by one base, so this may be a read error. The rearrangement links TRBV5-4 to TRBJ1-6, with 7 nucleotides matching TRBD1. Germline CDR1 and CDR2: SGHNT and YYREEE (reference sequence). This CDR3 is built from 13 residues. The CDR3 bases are TGTGTCAGCAGCTGGGGGGACAGTTCACCCCTCCACTTT. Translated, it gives CVSSWGDSSPLHF.

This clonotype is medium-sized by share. The CDR3 sequence is CAAQGGNTEAFF. The CDR3 DNA is TGTGCCGCCCAGGGAGGTAACACTGAAGCTTTCTTT. The chain joins TRBV10-3 to TRBJ1-1; possible D gene TRBD1, 5 bases. This CDR3 comprises 12 residues. Trimming stripped 11 bases from V and 2 bases from J, with 12 bases between. From germline, CDR1 is ENHRY and CDR2 SYGVKD.

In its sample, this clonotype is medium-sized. The CDR3 bases are TGTGCCAGCAGCTTAGGCAGGTACGAGCAGTACTTC. This gives the protein CASSLGRYEQYF. V usage is TRBV7-9 and J usage is TRBJ2-7; D gene uncertain. The germline CDR1 and CDR2 sequences are SEHNR and FQNEAQ (reference sequence). V gave up 1 base and J gave up 4 bases, with 5 bases separating them. The CDR3 is 12 amino acids.

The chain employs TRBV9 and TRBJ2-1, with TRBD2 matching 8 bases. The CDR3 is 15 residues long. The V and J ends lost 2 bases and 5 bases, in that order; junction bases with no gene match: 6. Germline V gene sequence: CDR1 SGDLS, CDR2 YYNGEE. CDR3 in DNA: TGTGCCAGCAGCGTTTCTAGCGGGCGGAACAATGAGCAGTTCTTC. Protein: CASSVSSGRNNEQFF.

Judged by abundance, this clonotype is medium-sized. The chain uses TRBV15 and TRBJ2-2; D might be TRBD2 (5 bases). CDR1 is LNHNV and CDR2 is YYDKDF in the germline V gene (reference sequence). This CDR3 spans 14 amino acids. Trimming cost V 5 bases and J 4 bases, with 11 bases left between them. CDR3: CATSVFRGTGELFF. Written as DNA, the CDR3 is TGTGCCACCAGCGTATTCCGGGGCACCGGGGAGCTGTTTTTT.

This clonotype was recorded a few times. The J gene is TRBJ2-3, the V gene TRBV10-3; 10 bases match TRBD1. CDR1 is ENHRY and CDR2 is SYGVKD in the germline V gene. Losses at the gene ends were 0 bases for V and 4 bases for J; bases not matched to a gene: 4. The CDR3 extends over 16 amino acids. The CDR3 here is CAISESRTGGADTQYF. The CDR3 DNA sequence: TGTGCCATCAGTGAGTCTAGGACAGGGGGGGCAGATACGCAGTATTTT.

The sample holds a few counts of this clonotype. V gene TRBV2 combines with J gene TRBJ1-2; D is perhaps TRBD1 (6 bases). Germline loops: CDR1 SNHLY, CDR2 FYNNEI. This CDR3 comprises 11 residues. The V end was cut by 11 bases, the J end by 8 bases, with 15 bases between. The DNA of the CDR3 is TGTGCCGGACGGGGGGGGCAAGGCTACACCTTC. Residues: CAGRGGQGYTF.

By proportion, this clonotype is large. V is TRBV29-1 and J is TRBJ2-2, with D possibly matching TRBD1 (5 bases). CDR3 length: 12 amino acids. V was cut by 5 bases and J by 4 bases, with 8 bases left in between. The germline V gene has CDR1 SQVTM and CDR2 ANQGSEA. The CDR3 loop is CSVQGPTGELFF. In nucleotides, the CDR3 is TGCAGCGTTCAGGGTCCCACCGGGGAGCTGTTTTTT.

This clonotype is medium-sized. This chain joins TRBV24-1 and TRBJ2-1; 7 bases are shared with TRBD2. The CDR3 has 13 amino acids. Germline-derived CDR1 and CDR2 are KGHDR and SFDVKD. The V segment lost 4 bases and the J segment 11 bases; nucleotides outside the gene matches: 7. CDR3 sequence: CATSEFGAGQQFF. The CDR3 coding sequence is TGTGCCACCAGTGAGTTCGGAGCGGGGCAGCAGTTCTTC.

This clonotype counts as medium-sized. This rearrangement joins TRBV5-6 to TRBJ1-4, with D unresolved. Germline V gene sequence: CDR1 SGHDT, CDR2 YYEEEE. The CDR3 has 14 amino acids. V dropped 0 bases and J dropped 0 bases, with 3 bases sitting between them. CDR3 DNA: TGTGCCAGCAGCTTGGGCGCAACTAATGAAAAACTGTTTTTT. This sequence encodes CASSLGATNEKLFF.

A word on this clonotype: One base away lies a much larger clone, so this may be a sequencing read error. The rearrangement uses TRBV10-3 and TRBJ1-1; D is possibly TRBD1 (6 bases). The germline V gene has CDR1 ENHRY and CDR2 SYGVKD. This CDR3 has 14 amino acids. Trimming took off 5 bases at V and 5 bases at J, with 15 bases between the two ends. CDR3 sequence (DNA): TGTGCCATCAGTTATAGGCAGGGGAGAACTGAAGCTTTCTTT. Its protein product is CAISYRQGRTEAFF.

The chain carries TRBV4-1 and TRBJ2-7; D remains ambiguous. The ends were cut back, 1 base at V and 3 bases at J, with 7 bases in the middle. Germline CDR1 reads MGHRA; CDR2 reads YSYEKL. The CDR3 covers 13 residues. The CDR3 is CASSQGYGYEQYF. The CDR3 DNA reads TGCGCCAGCAGCCAAGGGTACGGCTACGAGCAGTACTTC.

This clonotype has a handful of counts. CDR3 coding DNA: TGTGCCAGCAGTCACCGGGGGTTAGACACTGAAGCTTTCTTT. As protein: CASSHRGLDTEAFF. The V and J genes are TRBV12-3 or TRBV12-4 and TRBJ1-1; D might be TRBD1 (5 bases). The CDR3 contains 14 residues. The V end lost 5 bases, the J end lost 3 bases, and 13 bases lay between the germline ends.

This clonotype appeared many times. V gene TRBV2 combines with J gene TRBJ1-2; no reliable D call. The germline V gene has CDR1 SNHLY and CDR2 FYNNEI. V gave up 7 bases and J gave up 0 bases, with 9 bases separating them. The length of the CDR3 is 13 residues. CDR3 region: CASKDGANYGYTF. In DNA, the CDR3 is TGTGCCAGCAAAGACGGAGCTAACTATGGCTACACCTTC.

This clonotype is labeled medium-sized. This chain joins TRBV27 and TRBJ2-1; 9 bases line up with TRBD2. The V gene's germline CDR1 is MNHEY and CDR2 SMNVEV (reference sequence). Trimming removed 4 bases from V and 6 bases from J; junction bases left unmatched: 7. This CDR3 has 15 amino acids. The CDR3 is CASSSLLAGINEQFF. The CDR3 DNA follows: TGTGCCAGCAGTTCACTGCTAGCGGGGATCAATGAGCAGTTCTTC.

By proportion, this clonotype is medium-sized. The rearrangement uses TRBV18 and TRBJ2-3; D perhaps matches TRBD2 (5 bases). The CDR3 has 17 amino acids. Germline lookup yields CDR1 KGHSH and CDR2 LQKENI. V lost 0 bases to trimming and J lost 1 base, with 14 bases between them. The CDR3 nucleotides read TGTGCCAGCTCACCACCTTTGTCTGAGGGCGGCACAGATACGCAGTATTTT. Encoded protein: CASSPPLSEGGTDTQYF.

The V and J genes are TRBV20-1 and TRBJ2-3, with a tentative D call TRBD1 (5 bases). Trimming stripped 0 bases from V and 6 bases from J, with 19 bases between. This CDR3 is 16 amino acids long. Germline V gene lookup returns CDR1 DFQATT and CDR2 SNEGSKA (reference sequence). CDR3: CSARDPQDLRWDTQYF. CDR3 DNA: TGCAGTGCTAGAGATCCACAGGACCTAAGGTGGGATACGCAGTATTTT.

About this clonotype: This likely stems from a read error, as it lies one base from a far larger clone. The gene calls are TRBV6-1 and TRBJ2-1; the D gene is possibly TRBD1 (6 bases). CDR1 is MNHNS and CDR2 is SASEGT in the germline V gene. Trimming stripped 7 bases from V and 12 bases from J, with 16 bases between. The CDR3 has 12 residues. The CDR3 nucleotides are TGTGCCAGCATTTCGTGGGACAAGGGGCAGTTCTTC. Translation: CASISWDKGQFF.